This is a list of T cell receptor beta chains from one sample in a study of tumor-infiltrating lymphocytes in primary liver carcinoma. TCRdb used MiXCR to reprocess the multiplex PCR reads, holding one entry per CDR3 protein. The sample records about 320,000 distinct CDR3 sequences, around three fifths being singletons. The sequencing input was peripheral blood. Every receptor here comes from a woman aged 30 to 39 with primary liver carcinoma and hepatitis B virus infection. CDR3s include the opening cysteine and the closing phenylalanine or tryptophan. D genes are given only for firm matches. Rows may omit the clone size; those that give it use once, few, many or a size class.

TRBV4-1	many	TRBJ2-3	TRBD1	CASSQDRTGGADTQYF	TGCGCCAGCAGCCAAGATAGGACAGGGGGTGCAGATACGCAGTATTTT
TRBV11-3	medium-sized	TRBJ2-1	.	CASSPGLPAGF	TGTGCCAGCAGCCCAGGACTGCCCGCCGGGTTC
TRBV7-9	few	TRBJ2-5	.	CASTTLGFQETQYF	TGTGCCAGCACCACCCTGGGGTTTCAAGAGACCCAGTACTTC
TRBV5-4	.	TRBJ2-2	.	CASRADTNTGELFF	TGTGCCAGCAGAGCAGACACGAACACCGGGGAGCTGTTTTTT
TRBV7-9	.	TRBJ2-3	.	CVSSLTSHTAPCF	TGTGTCAGCAGCTTAACAAGCCATACGGCTCCGTGTTTT
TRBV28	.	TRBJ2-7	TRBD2	CASRKGLAGGYEQYF	TGTGCCAGCAGAAAGGGACTAGCGGGGGGCTACGAGCAGTACTTC
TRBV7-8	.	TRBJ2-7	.	CASSLLPSSDYQYF	TGTGCCAGCAGCCTCCTCCCCTCTAGCGACTATCAGTACTTC
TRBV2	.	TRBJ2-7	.	CASSEQGTTYEQYF	TGTGCCAGCAGTGAGCAAGGGACAACCTACGAGCAGTACTTC
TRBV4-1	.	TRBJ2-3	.	CASSQTGTDTQYF	TGCGCCAGCAGCCAGACAGGTACCGATACGCAGTATTTT
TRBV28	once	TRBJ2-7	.	CASITQLLGVYEQYF	TGTGCCAGCATCACTCAGCTTCTGGGAGTCTACGAGCAGTACTTC
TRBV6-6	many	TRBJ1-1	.	CASSSETGGTEAFF	TGTGCCAGCAGCTCAGAGACGGGAGGGACTGAAGCTTTCTTT
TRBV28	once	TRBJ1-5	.	CASRTGGYQPQHF	TGTGCCAGCAGGACGGGGGGGTATCAGCCCCAGCACTTT
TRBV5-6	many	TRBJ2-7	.	CASSPDGAYEQYF	TGTGCCAGCAGCCCTGACGGAGCCTACGAGCAGTACTTC
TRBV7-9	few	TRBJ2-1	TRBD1	CASRPLSGTDYNERFF	TGTGCCAGCAGGCCACTCTCCGGGACAGATTACAATGAGCGGTTCTTC
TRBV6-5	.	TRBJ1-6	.	CASSYDVKGRISPLHF	TGTGCCAGCAGTTACGATGTAAAGGGGCGGATTTCACCCCTCCACTTT
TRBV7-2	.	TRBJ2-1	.	CASSLVSQRRGTEQFF	TGTGCCAGCAGCTTAGTGTCCCAGCGAAGAGGGACTGAGCAGTTCTTC
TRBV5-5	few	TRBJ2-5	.	CVSSYNPTPGKETQYF	TGTGTCAGCAGCTATAACCCAACCCCGGGAAAAGAGACCCAGTACTTC
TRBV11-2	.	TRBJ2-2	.	CVSSLYTRNTEELFF	TGTGTCAGCAGCTTATATACCCGGAACACCGAGGAGCTGTTTTTT
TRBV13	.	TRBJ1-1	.	CVSSFVWAEAFF	TGTGTCAGCAGCTTTGTTTGGGCTGAAGCTTTCTTT
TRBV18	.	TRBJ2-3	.	CASSPDYLSTDTQYF	TGTGCCAGCTCCCCCGACTACCTCAGCACAGATACGCAGTATTTT
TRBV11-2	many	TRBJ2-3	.	CATTAEYSTDTQYF	TGTGCCACCACCGCAGAATACAGCACAGATACGCAGTATTTT
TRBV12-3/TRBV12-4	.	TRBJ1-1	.	CASSLGGGTETFF	TGTGCCAGCAGTTTGGGGGGCGGAACTGAAACTTTCTTT
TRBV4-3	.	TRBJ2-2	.	CACSQDFRGSTGELFF	TGCGCCTGCAGCCAAGATTTTCGGGGGAGCACCGGGGAGCTGTTTTTT
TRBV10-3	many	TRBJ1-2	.	CAISINGGGYTF	TGTGCCATCAGTATAAACGGCGGAGGCTACACCTTC
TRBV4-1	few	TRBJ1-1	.	CASRRHELTFF	TGCGCCAGCAGACGCCATGAGTTGACTTTCTTT
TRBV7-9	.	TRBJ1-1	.	CASSSGRGDTEAFF	TGTGCCAGCAGCTCTGGCCGGGGGGACACTGAAGCTTTCTTT
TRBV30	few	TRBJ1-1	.	CAWSAPKSRLSEAFF	TGTGCCTGGAGTGCTCCCAAATCCCGTTTATCTGAAGCTTTCTTT
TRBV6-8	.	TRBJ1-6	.	CASCYPITSLDSPLHF	TGTGCCAGCTGTTACCCGATTACAAGCTTGGATTCACCCCTCCACTTT
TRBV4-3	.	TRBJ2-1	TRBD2	CASSHVGSGTFSDEQFF	TGCGCCAGCAGCCATGTGGGTAGCGGGACCTTTTCGGATGAGCAGTTCTTC
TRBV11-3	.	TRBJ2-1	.	CVSTPRQADEQFF	TGTGTCAGCACCCCTCGGCAAGCCGATGAGCAGTTCTTC
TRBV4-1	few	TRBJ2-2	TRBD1	CASSQGQGPPGELFF	TGCGCCAGCAGCCAGGGACAGGGCCCCCCCGGGGAGCTGTTTTTT
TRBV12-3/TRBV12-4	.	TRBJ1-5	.	CAGSFRQTQHF	TGTGCCGGCAGTTTTCGACAGACCCAGCATTTT
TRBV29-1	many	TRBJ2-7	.	CSVEDQGGWNEQYF	TGCAGCGTTGAAGATCAGGGGGGCTGGAACGAGCAGTACTTC